This T cell receptor beta chain was captured in a study of T-cell reconstitution after alpha-beta-depleted transplantation in children. Molecular barcoding with unique molecular identifiers was used for the TCRbeta library. TCRdb reprocessed the PCR reads with MiXCR, giving one entry per CDR3 protein. The data contain around 31,000 distinct CDR3 sequences, about 6% of them seen just once; the ten biggest clones take up over 25%. Trimming removed 0 bases at V and 4 bases at J, with 5 bases between. This CDR3 contains 13 residues. Germline V CDR1 and CDR2: LGHNA, YSLEER. The study, taken as a whole, reports: The authors attributed T-cell counts and diversity one year after transplant mostly to newly produced T cells. Approximately two months post-transplant, alpha-beta T cells reportedly originated from several hundred expanded graft clones. Elevated TCRbeta diversity at day 60 was traced, in some patients, to surviving recipient T cells and thymic progenitors.

This clonotype was counted at least ten times. Its antigen is undetermined. This sequence originates from a child in the first two years of life who had a stem cell transplant for acute myeloid leukemia, so the T cells may come from the graft donor. The genes are TRBV4-3 and TRBJ2-3; D uncertain. The source material was peripheral blood, sampled 60 days after TCRalphabeta/CD19-depleted stem cell transplant. DNA of the CDR3: TGCGCCAGCAGCCAAGATTCGCCAGATACGCAGTATTTT. It encodes CASSQDSPDTQYF.